Listed here is a single TCR beta chain. The record originates from a study of identical twins. The CDR3 is 13 residues long. CDR1 SGHRS and CDR2 YFSETQ come from the germline V gene. Losses at the gene ends were 0 bases for V and 11 bases for J; bases not matched to a gene: 7. Every sampled donor was Caucasian and healthy. TCRdb itself ran the 5' RACE reads through MiXCR, one entry per CDR3 protein. The table has 1.5 million to 2 million distinct CDR3 sequences, around a third seen once. The sequenced sample was cord blood. This sequence joins TRBV5-1 and TRBJ2-5; 7 bases are a match to TRBD2. The receptor was isolated from a newborn girl in good health. Written as DNA, the CDR3 is TGCGCCAGCAGCTTGGCTCCGGGAGGTTATCAGTACTTC. Translation: CASSLAPGGYQYF.